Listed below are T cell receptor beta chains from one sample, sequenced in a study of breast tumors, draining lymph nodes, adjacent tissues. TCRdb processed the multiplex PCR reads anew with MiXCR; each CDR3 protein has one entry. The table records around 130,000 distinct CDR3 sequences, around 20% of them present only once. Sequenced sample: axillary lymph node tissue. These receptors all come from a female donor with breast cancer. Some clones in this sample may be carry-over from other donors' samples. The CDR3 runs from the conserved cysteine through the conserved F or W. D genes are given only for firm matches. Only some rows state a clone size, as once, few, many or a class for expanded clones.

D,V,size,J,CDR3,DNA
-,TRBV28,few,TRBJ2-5,CASSLLMGAETQYF,TGTGCCAGCAGTTTACTGATGGGAGCGGAGACCCAGTACTTC
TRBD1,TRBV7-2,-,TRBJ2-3,CASSSRTGGITDTQYF,TGTGCCAGCAGCTCAAGGACAGGGGGCATTACAGATACGCAGTATTTT
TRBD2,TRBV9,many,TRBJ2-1,CASSAGLAGPNEQFF,TGTGCCAGCAGCGCTGGACTAGCGGGACCCAATGAGCAGTTCTTC
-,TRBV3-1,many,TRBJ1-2,CASRAGLPNYGYTF,TGTGCCAGCAGGGCCGGACTGCCCAACTATGGCTACACCTTC
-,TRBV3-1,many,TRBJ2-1,CASSPRSIYNEQFF,TGTGCCAGCAGCCCACGTTCTATCTACAATGAGCAGTTCTTC
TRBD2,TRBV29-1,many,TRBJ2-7,CSVEDPASGSYEQYF,TGCAGCGTTGAAGATCCGGCTAGCGGGAGTTACGAGCAGTACTTC
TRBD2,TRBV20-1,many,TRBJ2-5,CSATSGTSVQETQYF,TGCAGTGCTACATCCGGGACTAGCGTACAAGAGACCCAGTACTTC
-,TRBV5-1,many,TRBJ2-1,CASSLGGQTYNEQFF,TGCGCCAGCAGCTTGGGTGGGCAGACGTACAATGAGCAGTTCTTC
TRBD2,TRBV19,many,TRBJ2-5,CASSTVAGETQYF,TGTGCCAGTAGTACCGTAGCGGGGGAGACCCAGTACTTC
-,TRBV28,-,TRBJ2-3,CASTRGNNNLGTDTQYF,TGTGCCAGCACCCGGGGCAACAATAATCTGGGCACAGATACGCAGTATTTT
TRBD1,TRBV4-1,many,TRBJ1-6,CASSQGLRDRNSPLHF,TGCGCCAGCAGCCAAGGACTCAGGGACAGGAATTCACCCCTCCACTTT
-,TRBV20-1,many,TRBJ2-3,CSARLEADTQYF,TGCAGTGCTAGACTCGAAGCAGATACGCAGTATTTT
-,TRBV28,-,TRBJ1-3,CASSFGTGVKGNTIYF,TGTGCCAGCAGTTTTGGGACGGGGGTGAAGGGAAACACCATATATTTT
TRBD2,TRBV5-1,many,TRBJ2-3,CASSTSGTSGITDTQYF,TGCGCCAGCAGCACATCCGGGACTAGCGGGATTACAGATACGCAGTATTTT
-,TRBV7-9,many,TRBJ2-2,CASSLAGVTGELFF,TGTGCCAGCAGCTTAGCGGGAGTCACCGGGGAGCTGTTTTTT
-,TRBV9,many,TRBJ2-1,CASSPSHYNEQFF,TGTGCCAGCAGCCCTTCTCATTACAATGAGCAGTTCTTC
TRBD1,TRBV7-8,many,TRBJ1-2,CASSSRQGAGGYTF,TGTGCCAGCAGCTCTAGACAGGGGGCGGGGGGCTACACCTTC
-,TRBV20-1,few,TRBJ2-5,CSALGAEGETQYF,TGCAGTGCCTTGGGGGCGGAGGGGGAGACCCAGTACTTC
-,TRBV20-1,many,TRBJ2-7,CSARDRGGYYEQYF,TGCAGTGCTAGAGATCGTGGGGGTTACTACGAGCAGTACTTC
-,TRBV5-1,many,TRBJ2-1,CASSSSRPRSYNEQFF,TGCGCCAGCAGCTCGTCCCGGCCTCGCTCCTACAATGAGCAGTTCTTC
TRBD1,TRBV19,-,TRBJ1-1,CASSRGQGTNEAFF,TGTGCCAGTAGCCGGGGACAGGGGACGAATGAAGCTTTCTTT
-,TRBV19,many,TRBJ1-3,CASSITVSGNTIYF,TGTGCCAGTAGTATCACAGTCTCTGGAAACACCATATATTTT
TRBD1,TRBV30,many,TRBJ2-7,CAWNPGQGAYEQYF,TGTGCCTGGAACCCGGGACAGGGGGCCTACGAGCAGTACTTC
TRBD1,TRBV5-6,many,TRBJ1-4,CASSFHQGVEKLFF,TGTGCCAGCAGCTTTCACCAGGGGGTGGAAAAACTGTTTTTT
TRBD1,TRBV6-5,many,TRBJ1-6,CASREPGQGARISPLHF,TGTGCCAGCAGAGAACCGGGACAGGGGGCGCGTATTTCACCCCTCCACTTT
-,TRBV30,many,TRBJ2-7,CAWGLGYEQYF,TGTGCCTGGGGGTTGGGGTACGAGCAGTACTTC
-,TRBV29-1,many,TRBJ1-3,CSVADVTGNTIYF,TGCAGCGTCGCGGACGTTACTGGAAACACCATATATTTT
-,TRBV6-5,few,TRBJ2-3,CASSHRLTGRTDTQYF,TGTGCCAGCAGTCACCGACTAACGGGACGCACAGATACGCAGTATTTT
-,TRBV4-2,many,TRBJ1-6,CASSQREGGSPLHF,TGTGCCAGCAGCCAAAGGGAGGGTGGTTCACCCCTCCACTTT
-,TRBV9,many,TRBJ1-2,CASSGVGSEGGYTF,TGTGCCAGCAGCGGGGTGGGCAGTGAGGGTGGCTACACCTTC
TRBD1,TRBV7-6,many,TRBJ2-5,CASRSTGTGPRETQYF,TGTGCCAGCAGATCAACCGGGACAGGACCAAGGGAGACCCAGTACTTC
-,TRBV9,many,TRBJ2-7,CASSPQPAVYEQYF,TGTGCCAGCAGCCCACAGCCAGCGGTCTACGAGCAGTACTTC
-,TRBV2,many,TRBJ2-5,CASSYTKETQYF,TGTGCCAGCAGTTATACTAAAGAGACCCAGTACTTC